The 29 T cell receptor beta chains below come from one sample, sequenced in a study of early T cells in non-severe SARS-CoV-2 infection. TCRdb independently ran MiXCR on the 5' RACE reads; one entry per CDR3 protein. The table includes about 30,000 distinct CDR3 sequences, approximately 6% detected once. The sample consisted of whole blood. These receptors were obtained from an adult who was a healthcare worker with PCR-confirmed SARS-CoV-2 infection or an uninfected control (not recorded which).

This clonotype was observed many times. This chain uses TRBV7-6 with TRBJ2-3; D is uncertain. Trimming shortened V by 4 bases and J by 2 bases, and 4 bases separated the two germline ends. CDR1 is SGHVS and CDR2 is FNYEAQ in the germline V gene. CDR3 size: 12 residues. In DNA form, the CDR3 reads TGTGCCAGCAGCTCCTTCACAGATACGCAGTATTTT. Protein: CASSSFTDTQYF. The complete variable domain, with remaining parts taken from reference TRBV7-6 and TRBJ2-3, reads GAGVSQSPRYKVTKRGQDVALRCDPISGHVSLYWYRQALGQGPEFLTYFNYEAQQDKSGLPNDRFSAERPEGSISTLTIQRTEQRDSAMYRCASSSFTDTQYFGPGTRLTVL.

This clonotype was counted many times. The CDR3 loop reads CASSSINRDLGKGYEQYF. In nucleotides, the CDR3 is TGTGCCAGCAGCTCCATTAATCGGGACTTGGGTAAGGGCTACGAGCAGTACTTC. The rearrangement uses TRBV11-2 and TRBJ2-7; D is possibly TRBD2 (6 bases). CDR1 and CDR2 from the germline V gene are SGHAT and FQNNGV. V lost 4 bases and J lost 3, with 25 bases in between. The CDR3 contains 18 residues. Based on the CDR3 plus reference TRBV11-2 and TRBJ2-7, the full variable domain is EAGVAQSPRYKIIEKRQSVAFWCNPISGHATLYWYQQILGQGPKLLIQFQNNGVVDDSQLPKDRFSAERLKGVDSTLKIQPAKLEDSAVYLCASSSINRDLGKGYEQYFGPGTRLTVT.

The chain employs TRBV4-2 and TRBJ1-2; the match to TRBD1 covers 7 bases. The CDR3 runs 14 residues. Unmatched junction bases numbered 11, after V lost 7 bases and J lost 6 bases. CDR1 is LGHNA, CDR2 YNFKEQ, per germline. In DNA, the CDR3 is TGTGCCAGCACCACACAGGGGTACGAGGATGGCTACACCTTC. As protein: CASTTQGYEDGYTF.

This clonotype was seen at least ten times. This chain joins TRBV7-2 and TRBJ2-1; D unresolved. V lost 2 bases and J 0 bases, leaving 8 bases between the germline ends. Germline CDR1 is SGHTA and CDR2 is FQGNSA. This CDR3 contains 15 residues. The CDR3 nucleotides are TGTGCCAGCAGCTTAAGCGCAACCTCCTACAATGAGCAGTTCTTC. This sequence encodes CASSLSATSYNEQFF.

The V call is TRBV15, the J call TRBJ2-1; TRBD1 agrees at 9 bases. Trimming at V came to 1 base and at J to 2 bases, leaving 3 bases not matched to a gene. Germline values: CDR1 LNHNV, CDR2 YYDKDF (reference sequence). This CDR3 comprises 16 residues. The CDR3 DNA is TGTGCCACCAGCAGAGCCGGGACAGGGCCCTACAATGAGCAGTTCTTC. Translated: CATSRAGTGPYNEQFF. The full variable domain, in which reference TRBV15 and TRBJ2-1 provide the parts outside the CDR3, is DAMVIQNPRYQVTQFGKPVTLSCSQTLNHNVMYWYQQKSSQAPKLLFHYYDKDFNNEADTPDNFQSRRPNTSFCFLDIRSPGLGDTAMYLCATSRAGTGPYNEQFFGPGTRLTVL.

This clonotype has at least ten counts. This chain connects TRBV7-2 to TRBJ2-7; D gene unclear. The V gene's germline CDR1 is SGHTA and CDR2 FQGNSA. The CDR3 spans 14 residues. The germline V and J ends were trimmed by 5 bases and 5 bases, with 16 bases remaining between them. The CDR3 sequence is CASSRLVLAHEQYF. In DNA form, the CDR3 reads TGTGCCAGCAGCCGTCTCGTACTGGCGCACGAGCAGTACTTC.

This clonotype was detected only a few times. The V gene is TRBV6-4, the J gene TRBJ2-1; perhaps D is TRBD1 or TRBD2 (5 bases each). This CDR3 has 12 residues. Germline V lookup: CDR1 MRHNA, CDR2 SNTAGT. Trimming left V 6 bases short and J 7 bases short, with 10 bases between. The CDR3 protein is CASRRGGNEQFF. CDR3 sequence (DNA): TGTGCCAGCAGGAGGGGCGGTAATGAGCAGTTCTTC.

This clonotype was seen many times. The gene calls are TRBV15 and TRBJ2-2, with 8 nucleotides matching TRBD1. In germline, CDR1 is LNHNV, CDR2 YYDKDF (reference sequence). The CDR3 sequence is 15 residues long. After removal of 3 bases from V and 5 bases from J, the junction contained 5 bases not matched to a gene. The CDR3 nucleotides read TGTGCCACCAGCAGGATGACAGGGGTTACCGGGGAGCTGTTTTTT. This sequence encodes CATSRMTGVTGELFF.

This clonotype was counted at least ten times. As DNA, the CDR3 is TGTGCCAGCAGCCACTTGGGCTCCGGGGGAGTACTGTTTTTT. Translating gives CASSHLGSGGVLFF. The chain couples TRBV6-6 to TRBJ1-4; weak D call: TRBD1 (5 bases). V lost 6 bases and J 13 bases, leaving 21 bases between the germline ends. This CDR3 has 14 amino acids. CDR1 and CDR2 from the germline V gene are MNHNY and SVGAGI (reference sequence).

This clonotype was seen repeatedly, ten times or more. The chain couples TRBV7-9 to TRBJ1-1; no definite D call. Germline V gene lookup returns CDR1 SEHNR and CDR2 FQNEAQ (reference sequence). Deletions cut 3 bases from V and 5 bases from J, with 10 bases between. This CDR3 is 13 amino acids long. The CDR3 nucleotides read TGTGCCAGCAGCTTTGGGGAGAAGACTGAAGCTTTCTTT. Translated, it gives CASSFGEKTEAFF.

This chain connects TRBV20-1 to TRBJ2-5; 9 bases line up with TRBD2. Trimming at V came to 1 base and at J to 0 bases, leaving 3 bases not matched to a gene. Germline CDR1 DFQATT, CDR2 SNEGSKA (reference sequence). The CDR3 is made up of 15 amino acids. The DNA for the CDR3 is TGCAGTGCTAGAGGACTAGCGGCTTACCAAGAGACCCAGTACTTC. Its translation: CSARGLAAYQETQYF.

This clonotype was picked up many times. This rearrangement joins TRBV19 to TRBJ1-5; D unclear. The CDR3 sequence is 14 residues long. Trimming pared 4 bases from V and 2 bases from J, leaving 9 bases between. Germline CDR1 LNHDA, CDR2 SQIVND (reference sequence). The CDR3 DNA sequence: TGTGCCAGTAGTACGCCGTACGGCAATCAGCCCCAGCATTTT. Protein product: CASSTPYGNQPQHF.

The chain carries TRBV19 and TRBJ2-5; D unresolved. Germline CDR1 and CDR2: LNHDA and SQIVND (reference sequence). The CDR3 loop spans 15 amino acids. The V and J ends lost 6 bases and 4 bases respectively, with 18 bases between them. This chain's CDR3 is CASSNVGSGGETQYF. The CDR3 DNA is TGTGCCAGTAGCAACGTTGGCTCAGGCGGAGAGACCCAGTACTTC.

As for this clonotype: This clone may be a read error of a much larger clone one base away. The chain links TRBV27 to TRBJ1-6, with 8 bases aligning to TRBD1. Per germline, CDR1 MNHEY and CDR2 SMNVEV (reference sequence). This CDR3 region has 15 residues. CDR3: CVSSVGTGFFSPLHF. CDR3 bases: TGTGTCAGCAGTGTGGGGACAGGTTTTTTTTCACCCCTCCACTTT.

This clonotype was seen a few times. The chain links TRBV29-1 to TRBJ2-4, with D unresolved. V was pared by 4 bases and J by 8 bases, with 12 bases between. The CDR3 loop spans 12 amino acids. Germline CDR1 SQVTM, CDR2 ANQGSEA. CDR3 protein: CSVVSVEHIQYF. CDR3 coding DNA: TGCAGCGTTGTGTCGGTTGAGCACATTCAGTACTTC. Using reference TRBV29-1 and TRBJ2-4 for the parts outside the CDR3, the full variable domain is SAVISQKPSRDICQRGTSLTIQCQVDSQVTMMFWYRQQPGQSLTLIATANQGSEATYESGFVIDKFPISRPNLTFSTLTVSNMSPEDSSIYLCSVVSVEHIQYFGAGTRLSVL.

This clonotype was seen repeatedly, ten times or more. The chain employs TRBV5-1 and TRBJ2-3; TRBD1 matches at 8 bases. The CDR3 is 16 amino acids. Per germline, CDR1 SGHRS and CDR2 YFSETQ. The junction had 8 bases not matched to a gene; V was cut back by 2 bases and J by 3 bases. CDR3 in amino acids: CASSFQGARLTDTQYF. The CDR3 DNA reads TGCGCCAGCAGCTTTCAGGGGGCGCGGTTGACAGATACGCAGTATTTT.

In its sample, this clonotype was seen many times. J is TRBJ1-1 and V is TRBV5-6, with D possibly TRBD1 on 5 matching bases. The CDR3 runs 14 residues. Trimming took 0 bases from V and 4 from J, leaving 10 bases between them. Germline CDR1 SGHDT, CDR2 YYEEEE. In nucleotides, the CDR3 is TGTGCCAGCAGCTTGGCAGGGTTGCGCACTGAAGCTTTCTTT. It codes for CASSLAGLRTEAFF.

The chain uses TRBV5-1 and TRBJ1-1; D gene uncertain. The CDR3 length is 13 residues. V lost 4 bases and J 8 bases, leaving 15 bases between the germline ends. The germline CDR1 and CDR2 sequences are SGHRS and YFSETQ. The CDR3 reads CASSPRQGGEAFF. The CDR3 DNA reads TGCGCCAGCAGCCCAAGACAAGGAGGAGAAGCTTTCTTT.

By its share, this clonotype is medium-sized. This chain connects TRBV7-9 to TRBJ1-1, with a possible D match to TRBD1 (5 bases). Trimming shortened V by 3 bases and J by 3 bases, and 14 bases separated the two germline ends. The CDR3 runs to 15 residues. In germline, CDR1 is SEHNR, CDR2 FQNEAQ (reference sequence). Written as DNA, the CDR3 is TGTGCCAGCAGCTTGGTCGGGGGGTCGGACACTGAAGCTTTCTTT. Translation gives CASSLVGGSDTEAFF.

This clonotype was picked up many times. This CDR3 is CASKGTYGDDYGYTF. Here the CDR3 DNA reads TGTGCCAGCAAAGGGACCTACGGAGATGACTATGGCTACACCTTC. The rearrangement uses TRBV6-5 and TRBJ1-2, with TRBD1 as a possible D gene (5 bases). This CDR3 contains 15 residues. Germline V gene sequence: CDR1 MNHEY, CDR2 SVGAGI. The V and J ends lost 7 bases and 3 bases respectively, with 18 bases between them.

V usage is TRBV4-1 and J usage is TRBJ2-6, with D hard to call. The CDR3 loop spans 18 amino acids. Trimming shortened V by 1 base and J by 0 bases, and 13 bases separated the two germline ends. CDR1 and CDR2 from the germline V gene are MGHRA and YSYEKL. The CDR3 region is CASSQGPDGSSGANVLTF. The CDR3 DNA sequence: TGCGCCAGCAGCCAAGGGCCCGACGGAAGCTCTGGGGCCAACGTCCTGACTTTC.

This clonotype was observed many times. The chain is built from TRBV12-3 or TRBV12-4 and TRBJ2-2; D is perhaps TRBD1 (5 bases). The ends were cut back, 2 bases at V and 0 bases at J, with 7 bases in the middle. The CDR3 has 15 amino acids. CDR3 bases: TGTGCCAGCAGTTTAAAACAGGCGAACACCGGGGAGCTGTTTTTT. It yields the protein CASSLKQANTGELFF.

The chain carries TRBV21-1 and TRBJ2-1; the table's D call, TRBD2, was not checked against the DNA. TRBV21-1 is a pseudogene segment. The CDR3 runs to 17 residues. CDR3 amino acids: CASSKEGLAGGSNEQFF. The CDR3, as DNA: TGTGCCAGCAGCAAAGAAGGCCTAGCGGGGGGAAGTAATGAGCAGTTCTTC.

The table lists this clonotype with a few counts. This chain uses TRBV28 with TRBJ1-3; unclear D gene. The CDR3 loop spans 11 amino acids. Germline V lookup: CDR1 MDHEN, CDR2 SYDVKM. The ends were cut back, 7 bases at V and 12 bases at J, with 13 bases in the middle. For the CDR3, the DNA is TGTGCCAGCACTACACAGTTCCGCATATATTTT. Its translation: CASTTQFRIYF.

This clonotype was seen many times. The V call is TRBV6-5, the J call TRBJ1-5; 7 bases align to TRBD1. V lost 5 bases and J lost 0; bases outside the gene matches: 16. Germline CDR1 MNHEY, CDR2 SVGAGI. The CDR3 totals 19 residues. The CDR3 reads CASSPSTGRPFYSNQPQHF. In DNA, the CDR3 is TGTGCCAGCAGTCCCTCGACAGGGAGACCATTCTATAGCAATCAGCCCCAGCATTTT.

This clonotype showed up many times. In nucleotides, the CDR3 is TGTGCCAGCAGCTTGCTCCAGGGGGCTGAGGACATTCAGTACTTC. The encoded protein is CASSLLQGAEDIQYF. This chain links TRBV7-9 with TRBJ2-4, with 8 bases matching TRBD1. In germline, CDR1 is SEHNR, CDR2 FQNEAQ (reference sequence). The CDR3 contains 15 residues. V lost 3 bases to trimming and J lost 8 bases; unmatched junction nucleotides: 9.

This clonotype was counted at least ten times. This chain connects TRBV9 to TRBJ2-7, with D unclear. Germline V lookup: CDR1 SGDLS, CDR2 YYNGEE. CDR3 length: 13 residues. V was cut by 2 bases and J by 5 bases, with 11 bases left in between. This CDR3 is CASSVSNTHEQYF. Here the CDR3 DNA reads TGTGCCAGCAGCGTGTCCAATACCCACGAGCAGTACTTC.

This clonotype has a count of ten or more. The chain combines TRBV6-5 with TRBJ2-1; 7 positions agree with TRBD1. Trimming at V came to 4 bases and at J to 2 bases, leaving 2 bases not matched to a gene. Looked up from germline, CDR1 is MNHEY and CDR2 is SVGAGI. This CDR3 spans 14 amino acids. In DNA form, the CDR3 reads TGTGCCAGCAGTTGGGACAGCGCCTACAATGAGCAGTTCTTC. As protein: CASSWDSAYNEQFF.

At least ten counts were recorded for this clonotype. The chain recombines TRBV6-5 with TRBJ1-1; D is perhaps TRBD1 (5 bases). Germline V gene data show CDR1 as MNHEY and CDR2 as SVGAGI. There are 16 residues in the CDR3. Trimming took 2 bases from V and 0 from J, leaving 13 bases between them. CDR3 protein: CASSYGGRALNTEAFF. In DNA, the CDR3 is TGTGCCAGCAGTTACGGCGGCAGGGCTTTGAACACTGAAGCTTTCTTT.